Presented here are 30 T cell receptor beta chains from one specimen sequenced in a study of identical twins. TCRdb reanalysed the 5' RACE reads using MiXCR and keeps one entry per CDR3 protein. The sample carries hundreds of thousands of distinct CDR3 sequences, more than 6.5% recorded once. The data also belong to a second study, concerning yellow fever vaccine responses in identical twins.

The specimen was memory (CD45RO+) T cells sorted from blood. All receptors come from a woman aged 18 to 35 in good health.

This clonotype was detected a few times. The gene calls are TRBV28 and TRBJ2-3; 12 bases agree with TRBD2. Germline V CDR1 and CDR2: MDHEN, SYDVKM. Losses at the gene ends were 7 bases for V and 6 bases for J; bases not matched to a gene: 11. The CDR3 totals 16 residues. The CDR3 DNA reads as TGTGCCAGCAAACCCTTGACTAGCGGGAGACTGGATACGCAGTATTTT. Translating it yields CASKPLTSGRLDTQYF.

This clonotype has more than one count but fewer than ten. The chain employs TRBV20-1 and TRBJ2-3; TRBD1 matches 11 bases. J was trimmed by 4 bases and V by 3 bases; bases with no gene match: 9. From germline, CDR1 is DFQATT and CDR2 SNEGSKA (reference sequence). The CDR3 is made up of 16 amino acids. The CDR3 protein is CSASSIGQGAPDTQYF. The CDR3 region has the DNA TGCAGTGCTAGCTCAATTGGACAGGGGGCCCCAGATACGCAGTATTTT.

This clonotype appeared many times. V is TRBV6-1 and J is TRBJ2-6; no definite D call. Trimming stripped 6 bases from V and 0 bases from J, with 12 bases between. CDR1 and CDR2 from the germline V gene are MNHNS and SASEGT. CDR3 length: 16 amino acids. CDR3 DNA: TGTGCCAGCAGCCCCGGTCGAAGCTCTGGGGCCAACGTCCTGACTTTC. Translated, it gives CASSPGRSSGANVLTF.

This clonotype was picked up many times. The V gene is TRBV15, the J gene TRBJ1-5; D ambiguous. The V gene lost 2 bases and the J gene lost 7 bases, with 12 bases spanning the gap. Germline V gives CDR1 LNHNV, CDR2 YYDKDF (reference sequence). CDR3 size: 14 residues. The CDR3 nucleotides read TGTGCCACCAGCAGATCCATGTCAGGCCAGCCCCAGCATTTT. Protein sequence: CATSRSMSGQPQHF. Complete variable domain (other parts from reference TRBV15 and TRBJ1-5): DAMVIQNPRYQVTQFGKPVTLSCSQTLNHNVMYWYQQKSSQAPKLLFHYYDKDFNNEADTPDNFQSRRPNTSFCFLDIRSPGLGDTAMYLCATSRSMSGQPQHFGDGTRLSIL.

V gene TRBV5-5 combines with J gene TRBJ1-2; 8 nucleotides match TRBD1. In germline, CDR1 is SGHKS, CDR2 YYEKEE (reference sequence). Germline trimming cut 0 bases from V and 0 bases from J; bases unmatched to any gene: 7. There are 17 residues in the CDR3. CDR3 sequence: CASSLVFGDRTNYGYTF. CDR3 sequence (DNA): TGTGCCAGCAGCTTGGTGTTTGGGGACAGGACTAACTATGGCTACACCTTC.

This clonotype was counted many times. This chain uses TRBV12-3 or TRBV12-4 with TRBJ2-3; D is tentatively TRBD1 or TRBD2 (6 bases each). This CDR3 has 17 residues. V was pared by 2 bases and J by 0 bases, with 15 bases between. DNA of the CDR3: TGTGCCAGCAGTTTAATGCCCTTAGGGGGGAGCACAGATACGCAGTATTTT. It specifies CASSLMPLGGSTDTQYF.

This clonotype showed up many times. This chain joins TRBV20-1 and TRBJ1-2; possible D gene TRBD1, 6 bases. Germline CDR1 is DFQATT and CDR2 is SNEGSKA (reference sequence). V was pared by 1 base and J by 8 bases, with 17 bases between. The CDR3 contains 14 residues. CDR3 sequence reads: CSARGPQGPGGYTF. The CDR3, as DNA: TGCAGTGCTAGAGGGCCACAGGGCCCGGGGGGCTACACCTTC.

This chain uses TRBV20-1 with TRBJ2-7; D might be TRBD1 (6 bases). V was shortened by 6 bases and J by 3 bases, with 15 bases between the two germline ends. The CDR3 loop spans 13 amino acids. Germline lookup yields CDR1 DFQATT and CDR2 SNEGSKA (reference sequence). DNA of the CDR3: TGCAGTGCCACAAAAGGGGGAAACTACGAGCAGTACTTC. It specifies CSATKGGNYEQYF.

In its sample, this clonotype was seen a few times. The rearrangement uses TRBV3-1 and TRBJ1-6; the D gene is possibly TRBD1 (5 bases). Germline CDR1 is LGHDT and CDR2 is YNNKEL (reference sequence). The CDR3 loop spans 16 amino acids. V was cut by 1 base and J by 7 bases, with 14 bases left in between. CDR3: CASSQGWAGVNSPLHF. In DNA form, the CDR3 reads TGTGCCAGCAGCCAAGGGTGGGCGGGGGTAAATTCACCCCTCCACTTT.

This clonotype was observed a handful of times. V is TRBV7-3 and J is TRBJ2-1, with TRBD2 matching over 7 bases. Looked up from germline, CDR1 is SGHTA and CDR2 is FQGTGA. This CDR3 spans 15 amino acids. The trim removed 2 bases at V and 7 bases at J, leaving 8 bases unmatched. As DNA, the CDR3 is TGTGCCAGCAGCTTATGGGCGGGAGCGGGTAATGAGCAGTTCTTC. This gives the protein CASSLWAGAGNEQFF.

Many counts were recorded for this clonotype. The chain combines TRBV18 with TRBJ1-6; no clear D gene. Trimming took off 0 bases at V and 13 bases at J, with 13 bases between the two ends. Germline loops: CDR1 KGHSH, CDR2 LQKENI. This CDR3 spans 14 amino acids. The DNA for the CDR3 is TGTGCCAGCTCACCACCAGGCAATGATAGGCCCCTCCACTTT. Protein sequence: CASSPPGNDRPLHF. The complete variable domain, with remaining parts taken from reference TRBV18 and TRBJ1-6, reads NAGVMQNPRHLVRRRGQEARLRCSPMKGHSHVYWYRQLPEEGLKFMVYLQKENIIDESGMPKERFSAEFPKEGPSILRIQQVVRGDSAAYFCASSPPGNDRPLHFGNGTRLTVT.

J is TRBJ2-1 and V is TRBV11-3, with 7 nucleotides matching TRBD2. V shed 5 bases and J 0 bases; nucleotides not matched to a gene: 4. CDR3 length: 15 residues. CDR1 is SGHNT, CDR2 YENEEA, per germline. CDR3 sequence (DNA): TGTGCCAGCAGCCTAGCGGAGAGCTCCTACAATGAGCAGTTCTTC. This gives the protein CASSLAESSYNEQFF.

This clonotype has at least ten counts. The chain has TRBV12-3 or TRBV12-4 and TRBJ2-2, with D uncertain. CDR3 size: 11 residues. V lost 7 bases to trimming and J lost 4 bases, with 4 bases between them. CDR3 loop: CASTITGELFF. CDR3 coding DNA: TGTGCCAGCACTATCACCGGGGAGCTGTTTTTT.

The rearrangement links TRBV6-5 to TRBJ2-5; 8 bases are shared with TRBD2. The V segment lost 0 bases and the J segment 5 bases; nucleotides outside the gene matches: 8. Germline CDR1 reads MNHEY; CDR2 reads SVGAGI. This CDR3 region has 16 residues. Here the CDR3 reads CASSYSASGRGETQYF. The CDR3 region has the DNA TGTGCCAGCAGTTACTCGGCAAGCGGGAGAGGGGAGACCCAGTACTTC.

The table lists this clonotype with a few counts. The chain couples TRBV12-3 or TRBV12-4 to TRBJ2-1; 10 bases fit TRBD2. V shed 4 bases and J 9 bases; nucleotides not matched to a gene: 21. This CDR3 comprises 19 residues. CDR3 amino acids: CASSSETGGTSALMGEQFF. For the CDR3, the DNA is TGTGCCAGCAGTTCTGAGACAGGCGGGACTAGCGCCCTCATGGGTGAGCAGTTCTTC.

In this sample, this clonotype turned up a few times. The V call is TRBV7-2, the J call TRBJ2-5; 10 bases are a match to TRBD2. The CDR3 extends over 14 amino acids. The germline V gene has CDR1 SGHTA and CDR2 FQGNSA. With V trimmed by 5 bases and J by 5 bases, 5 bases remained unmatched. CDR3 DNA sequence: TGTGCCAGCAGCCCCGGACTAGCGGTGGAGACCCAGTACTTC. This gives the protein CASSPGLAVETQYF.

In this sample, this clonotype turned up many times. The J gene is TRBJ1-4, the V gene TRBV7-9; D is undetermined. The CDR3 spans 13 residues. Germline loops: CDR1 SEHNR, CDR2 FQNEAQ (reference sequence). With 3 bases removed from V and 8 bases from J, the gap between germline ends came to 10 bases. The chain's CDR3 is CASSFTLGEKLFF. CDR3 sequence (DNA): TGTGCCAGCAGCTTTACGTTAGGGGAAAAACTGTTTTTT.

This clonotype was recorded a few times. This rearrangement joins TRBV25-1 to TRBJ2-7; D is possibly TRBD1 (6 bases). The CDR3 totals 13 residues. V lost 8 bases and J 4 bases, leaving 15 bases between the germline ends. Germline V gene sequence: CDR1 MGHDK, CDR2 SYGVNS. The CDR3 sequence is CASGGHMPYEQYF. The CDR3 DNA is TGTGCCAGCGGGGGACACATGCCTTACGAGCAGTACTTC.

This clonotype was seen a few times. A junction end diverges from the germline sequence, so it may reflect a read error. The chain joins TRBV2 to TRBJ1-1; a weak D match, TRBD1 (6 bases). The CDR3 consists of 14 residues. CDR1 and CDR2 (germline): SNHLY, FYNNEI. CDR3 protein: CVSSEDGGRSEAFF. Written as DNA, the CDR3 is TGTGTCAGCAGTGAAGATGGGGGCCGCAGTGAAGCTTTCTTT.

Here the CDR3 DNA reads TGTGCCAGCAGCCTGGGACACCTCCCCACTCGCACAGATACGCAGTATTTT. This codes for CASSLGHLPTRTDTQYF. This chain joins TRBV7-4 and TRBJ2-3; D is perhaps TRBD1 (6 bases). V dropped 5 bases and J dropped 1 base, with 19 bases sitting between them. CDR3 length: 17 amino acids. Germline V CDR1 and CDR2: SGHVT, SQSDAQ.

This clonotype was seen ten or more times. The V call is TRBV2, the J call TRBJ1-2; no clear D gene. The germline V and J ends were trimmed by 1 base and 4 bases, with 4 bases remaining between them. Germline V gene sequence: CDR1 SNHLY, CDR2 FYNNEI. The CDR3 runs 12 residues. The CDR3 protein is CASSEEGYGYTF. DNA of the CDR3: TGTGCCAGCAGTGAAGAAGGCTATGGCTACACCTTC.

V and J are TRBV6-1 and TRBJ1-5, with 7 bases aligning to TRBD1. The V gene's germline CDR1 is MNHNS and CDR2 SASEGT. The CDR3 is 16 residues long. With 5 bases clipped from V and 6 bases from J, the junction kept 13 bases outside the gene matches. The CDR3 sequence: CASSQKGAGGAQPQHF. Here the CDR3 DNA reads TGTGCCAGCAGTCAAAAGGGGGCAGGGGGAGCTCAGCCCCAGCATTTT.

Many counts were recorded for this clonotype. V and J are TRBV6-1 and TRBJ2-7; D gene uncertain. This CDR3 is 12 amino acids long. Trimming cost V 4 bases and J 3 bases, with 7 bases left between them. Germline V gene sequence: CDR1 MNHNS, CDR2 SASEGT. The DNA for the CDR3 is TGTGCCAGCAGTGCCGTCGGCTACGAGCAGTACTTC. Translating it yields CASSAVGYEQYF.

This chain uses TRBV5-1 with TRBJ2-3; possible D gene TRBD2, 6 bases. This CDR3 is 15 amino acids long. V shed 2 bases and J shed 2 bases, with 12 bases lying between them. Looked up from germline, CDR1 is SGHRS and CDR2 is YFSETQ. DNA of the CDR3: TGCGCCAGCAGCTTAAAAGCGGGCCCCACAGATACGCAGTATTTT. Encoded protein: CASSLKAGPTDTQYF.

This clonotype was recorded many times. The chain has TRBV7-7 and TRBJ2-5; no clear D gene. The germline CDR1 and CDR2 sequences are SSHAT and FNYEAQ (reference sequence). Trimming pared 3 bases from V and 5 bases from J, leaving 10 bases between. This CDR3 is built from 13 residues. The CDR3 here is CASSFGSGETQYF. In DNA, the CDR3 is TGTGCCAGCAGCTTCGGGTCCGGGGAGACCCAGTACTTC. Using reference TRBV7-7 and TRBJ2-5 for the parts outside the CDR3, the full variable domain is GAGVSQSPRYKVTKRGQDVTLRCDPISSHATLYWYQQALGQGPEFLTYFNYEAQPDKSGLPSDRFSAERPEGSISTLTIQRTEQRDSAMYRCASSFGSGETQYFGPGTRLLVL.

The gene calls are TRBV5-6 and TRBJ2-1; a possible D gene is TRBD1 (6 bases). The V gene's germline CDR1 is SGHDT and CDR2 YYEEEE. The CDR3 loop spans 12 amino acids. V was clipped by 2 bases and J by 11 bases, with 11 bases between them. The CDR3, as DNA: TGTGCCAGCAGCTTCCCCGGGACACAGCAGTTCTTC. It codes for CASSFPGTQQFF. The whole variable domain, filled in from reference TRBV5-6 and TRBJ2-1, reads DAGVTQSPTHLIKTRGQQVTLRCSPKSGHDTVSWYQQALGQGPQFIFQYYEEEERQRGNFPDRFSGHQFPNYSSELNVNALLLGDSALYLCASSFPGTQQFFGPGTRLTVL.

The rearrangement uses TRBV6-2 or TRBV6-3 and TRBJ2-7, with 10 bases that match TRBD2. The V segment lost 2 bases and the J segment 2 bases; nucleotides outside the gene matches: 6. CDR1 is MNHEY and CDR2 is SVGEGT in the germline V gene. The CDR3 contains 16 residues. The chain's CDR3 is CASSYPLAGVPYEQYF. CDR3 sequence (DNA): TGTGCCAGCAGTTACCCTCTAGCGGGAGTCCCCTACGAGCAGTACTTC.

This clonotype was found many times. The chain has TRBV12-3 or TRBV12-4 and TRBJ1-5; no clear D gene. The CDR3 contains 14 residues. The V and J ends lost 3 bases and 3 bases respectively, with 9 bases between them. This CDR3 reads CASSLSGDNQPQHF. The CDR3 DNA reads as TGTGCCAGCAGTTTGTCAGGCGACAATCAGCCCCAGCATTTT.

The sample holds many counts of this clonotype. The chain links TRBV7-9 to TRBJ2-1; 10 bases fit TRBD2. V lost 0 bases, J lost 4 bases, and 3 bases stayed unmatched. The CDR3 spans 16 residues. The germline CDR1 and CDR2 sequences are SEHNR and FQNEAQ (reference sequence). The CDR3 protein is CASSLAGAGGYNEQFF. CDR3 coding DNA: TGTGCCAGCAGCTTAGCCGGAGCGGGGGGGTACAATGAGCAGTTCTTC.

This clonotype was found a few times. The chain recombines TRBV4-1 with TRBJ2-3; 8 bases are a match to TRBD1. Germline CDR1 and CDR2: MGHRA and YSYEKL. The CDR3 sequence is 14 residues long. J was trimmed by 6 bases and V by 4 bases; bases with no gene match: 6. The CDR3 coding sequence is TGCGCCAGCAGCCGAGACAGGGGAATGGATACGCAGTATTTT. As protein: CASSRDRGMDTQYF.